This TCR beta chain appears in the sequencing data of a study of blood T cell repertoires in COVID-19. Study-level information: Samples of COVID-19 (acute and convalescent) were obtained from the United States, Italy and Spain. PBMCs, B-cell-depleted T cells, or T cells provided the cDNA or gDNA that made up the material.

Here immunoSEQ multiplex PCR was the method, and the copy in TCRdb shows in-frame clones only, minus some. The sample consists of under 150,000 clones, 85% of them appearing once. The germline V gene has CDR1 LGHNT and CDR2 FRNRAP. V lost 1 base and J lost 8; bases outside the gene matches: 9. There are 16 residues in the CDR3. Sequenced sample: peripheral blood. The rearrangement joins TRBV12-5 to TRBJ2-1; 9 bases map to TRBD2. The receptor's source is a human donor in a cohort sampled during active COVID-19. The CDR3 sequence: CASGLGIAGASDEQFF. In DNA, the CDR3 is TGTGCTAGTGGTTTGGGGATAGCGGGGGCGTCCGATGAGCAGTTCTTC. Drawing the rest from reference TRBV12-5 and TRBJ2-1, the complete variable domain is DARVTQTPRHKVTEMGQEVTMRCQPILGHNTVFWYRQTMMQGLELLAYFRNRAPLDDSGMPKDRFSAEMPDATLATLKIQPSEPRDSAVYFCASGLGIAGASDEQFFGPGTRLTVL.